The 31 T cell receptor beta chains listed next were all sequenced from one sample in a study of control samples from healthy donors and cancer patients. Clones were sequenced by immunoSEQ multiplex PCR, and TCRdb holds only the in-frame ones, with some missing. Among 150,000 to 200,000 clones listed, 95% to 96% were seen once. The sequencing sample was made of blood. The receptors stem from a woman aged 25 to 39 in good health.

CDR3 sequence: CASSSPSQNGEQFF. Written as DNA, the CDR3 is TGTGCCAGCAGCTCCCCAAGTCAGAACGGGGAGCAGTTCTTC. The chain carries TRBV7-3 and TRBJ2-1, with D unresolved. The CDR3 spans 14 residues. Germline V gives CDR1 SGHTA, CDR2 FQGTGA. Trimming shortened V by 4 bases and J by 10 bases, and 17 bases separated the two germline ends.

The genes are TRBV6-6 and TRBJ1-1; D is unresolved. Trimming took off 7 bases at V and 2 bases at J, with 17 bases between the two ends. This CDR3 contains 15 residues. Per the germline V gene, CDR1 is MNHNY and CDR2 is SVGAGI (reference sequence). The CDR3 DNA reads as TGTGCCAGCACCAATCAGGCTGGGGATAACACTGAAGCTTTCTTT. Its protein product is CASTNQAGDNTEAFF.

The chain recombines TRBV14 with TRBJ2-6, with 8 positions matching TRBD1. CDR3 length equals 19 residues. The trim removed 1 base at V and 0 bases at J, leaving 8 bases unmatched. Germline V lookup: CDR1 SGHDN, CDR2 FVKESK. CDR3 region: CASSQGSGRGPSGANVLTF. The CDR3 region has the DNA TGTGCCAGCAGCCAAGGGAGTGGCAGGGGGCCCTCTGGGGCCAACGTCCTGACTTTC.

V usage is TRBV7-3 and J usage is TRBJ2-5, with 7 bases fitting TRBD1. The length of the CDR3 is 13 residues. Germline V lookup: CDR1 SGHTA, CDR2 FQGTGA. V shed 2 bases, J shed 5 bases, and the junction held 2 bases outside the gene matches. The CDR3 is CASSLDRDETQYF. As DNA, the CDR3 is TGTGCCAGCAGCTTAGACAGGGACGAGACCCAGTACTTC.

The CDR3 sequence is CATSQGGEKLFF. The CDR3 DNA is TGTGCCACTTCGCAGGGAGGGGAAAAACTGTTTTTT. The chain links TRBV10-3 to TRBJ1-4, with D perhaps matching TRBD1 (5 bases). The CDR3 runs 12 residues. Looked up from germline, CDR1 is ENHRY and CDR2 is SYGVKD. Trimming shortened V by 10 bases and J by 8 bases, and 14 bases separated the two germline ends.

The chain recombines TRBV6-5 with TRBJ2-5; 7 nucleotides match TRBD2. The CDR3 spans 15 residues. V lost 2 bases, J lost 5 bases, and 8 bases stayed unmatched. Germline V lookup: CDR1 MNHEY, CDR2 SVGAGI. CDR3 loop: CASSYEGGPWETQYF. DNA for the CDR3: TGTGCCAGCAGTTACGAGGGAGGGCCTTGGGAGACCCAGTACTTC.

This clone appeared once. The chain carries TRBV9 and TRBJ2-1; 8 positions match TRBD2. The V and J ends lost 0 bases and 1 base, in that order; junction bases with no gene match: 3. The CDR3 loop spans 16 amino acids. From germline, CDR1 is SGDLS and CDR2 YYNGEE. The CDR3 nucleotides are TGTGCCAGCAGCGTAGCTAGCGGGCCTTCCTACAATGAGCAGTTCTTC. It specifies CASSVASGPSYNEQFF.

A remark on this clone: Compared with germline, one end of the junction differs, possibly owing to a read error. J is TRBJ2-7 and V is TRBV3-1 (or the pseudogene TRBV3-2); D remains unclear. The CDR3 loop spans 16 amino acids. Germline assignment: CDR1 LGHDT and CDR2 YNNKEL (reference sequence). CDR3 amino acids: CANSQVSARGLREQYF. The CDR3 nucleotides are TGTGCCAACAGCCAAGTTTCGGCCAGAGGCTTACGAGAGCAGTACTTC.

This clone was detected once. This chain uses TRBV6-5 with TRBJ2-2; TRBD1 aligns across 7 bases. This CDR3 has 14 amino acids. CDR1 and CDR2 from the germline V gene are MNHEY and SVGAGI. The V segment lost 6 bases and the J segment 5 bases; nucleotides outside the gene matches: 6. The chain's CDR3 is CASSETGSTGELFF. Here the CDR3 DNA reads TGTGCCAGCAGCGAGACAGGGTCGACCGGGGAGCTGTTTTTT.

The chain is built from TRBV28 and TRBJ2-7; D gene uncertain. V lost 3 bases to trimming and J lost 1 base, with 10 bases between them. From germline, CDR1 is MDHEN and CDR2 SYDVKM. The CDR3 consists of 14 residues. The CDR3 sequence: CASSFPDTSYEQYF. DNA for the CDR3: TGTGCCAGCAGTTTCCCCGACACATCCTACGAGCAGTACTTC.

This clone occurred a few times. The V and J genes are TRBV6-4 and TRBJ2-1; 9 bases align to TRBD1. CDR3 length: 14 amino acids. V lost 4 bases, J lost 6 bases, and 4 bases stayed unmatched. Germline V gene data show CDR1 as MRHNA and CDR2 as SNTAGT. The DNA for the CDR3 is TGTGCCAGCAGTGGGGACAGGGAAGGCAATGAGCAGTTCTTC. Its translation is CASSGDREGNEQFF.

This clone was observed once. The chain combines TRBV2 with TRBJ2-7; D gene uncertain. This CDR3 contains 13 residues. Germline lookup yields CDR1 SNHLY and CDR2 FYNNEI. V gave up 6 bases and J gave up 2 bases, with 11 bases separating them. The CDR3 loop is CASRERRAYEQYF. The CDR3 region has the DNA TGTGCCAGCAGGGAGAGGCGAGCCTACGAGCAGTACTTC.

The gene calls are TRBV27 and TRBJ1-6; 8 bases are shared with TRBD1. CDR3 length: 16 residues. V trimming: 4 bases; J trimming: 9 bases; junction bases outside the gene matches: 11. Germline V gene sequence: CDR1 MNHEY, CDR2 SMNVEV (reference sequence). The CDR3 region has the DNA TGTGCCAGCAGTTCCCGGACAGGGAATTTCGGTTCACCCCTCCACTTT. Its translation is CASSSRTGNFGSPLHF.

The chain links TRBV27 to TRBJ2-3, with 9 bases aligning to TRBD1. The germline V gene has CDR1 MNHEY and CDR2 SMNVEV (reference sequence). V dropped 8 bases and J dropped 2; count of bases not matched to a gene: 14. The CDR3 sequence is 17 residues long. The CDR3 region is CASPPRFGDRDTDTQYF. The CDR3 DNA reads TGTGCCAGCCCCCCCCGATTTGGGGACAGGGACACAGATACGCAGTATTTT.

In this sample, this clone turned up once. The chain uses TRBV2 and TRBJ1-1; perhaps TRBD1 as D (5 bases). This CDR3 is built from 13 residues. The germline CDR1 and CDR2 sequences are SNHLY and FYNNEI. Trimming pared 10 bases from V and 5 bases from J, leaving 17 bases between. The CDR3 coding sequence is TGTGCCATCTTACGCGGGGGGAGGACTGAAGCTTTCTTT. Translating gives CAILRGGRTEAFF.

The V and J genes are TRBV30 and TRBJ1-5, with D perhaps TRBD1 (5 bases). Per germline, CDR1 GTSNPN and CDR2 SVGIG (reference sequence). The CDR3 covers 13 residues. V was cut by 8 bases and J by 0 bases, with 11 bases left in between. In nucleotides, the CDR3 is TGTGCCGGATCACAGGATAGCAATCAGCCCCAGCATTTT. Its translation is CAGSQDSNQPQHF.

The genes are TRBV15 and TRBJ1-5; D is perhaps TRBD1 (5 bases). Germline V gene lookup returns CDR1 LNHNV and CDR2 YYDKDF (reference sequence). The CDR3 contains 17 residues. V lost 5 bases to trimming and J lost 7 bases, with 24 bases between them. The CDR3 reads CATSGRFGRGRGQPQHF. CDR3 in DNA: TGTGCCACCAGCGGGAGGTTTGGGAGGGGAAGGGGACAGCCCCAGCATTTT.

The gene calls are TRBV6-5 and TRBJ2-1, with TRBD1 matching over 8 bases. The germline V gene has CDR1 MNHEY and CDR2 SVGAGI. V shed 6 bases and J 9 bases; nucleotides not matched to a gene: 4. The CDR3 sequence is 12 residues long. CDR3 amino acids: CASRLDRGEQFF. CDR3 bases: TGTGCCAGCAGACTAGACAGGGGTGAGCAGTTCTTC.

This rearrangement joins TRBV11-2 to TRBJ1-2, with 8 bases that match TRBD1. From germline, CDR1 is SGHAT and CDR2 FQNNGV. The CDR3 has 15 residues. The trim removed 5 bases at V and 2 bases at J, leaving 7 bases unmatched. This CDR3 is CASSIGQGGNYGYTF. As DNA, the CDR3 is TGTGCCAGCAGCATCGGACAGGGCGGAAACTATGGCTACACCTTC.

CDR3 coding DNA: TGCAGCGTTTATGGGGAAGAAGGCTACACCTTC. It is translated as CSVYGEEGYTF. This chain links TRBV29-1 with TRBJ1-2; D gene unclear. The V gene's germline CDR1 is SQVTM and CDR2 ANQGSEA. The CDR3 is 11 amino acids. Trimming stripped 5 bases from V and 8 bases from J, with 12 bases between.

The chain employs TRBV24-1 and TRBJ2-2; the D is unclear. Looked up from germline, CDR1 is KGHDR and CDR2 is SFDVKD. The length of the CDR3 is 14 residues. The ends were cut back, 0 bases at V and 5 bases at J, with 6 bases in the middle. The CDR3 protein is CATSDLRDTGELFF. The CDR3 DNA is TGTGCCACCAGTGATTTGAGGGATACCGGGGAGCTGTTTTTT.

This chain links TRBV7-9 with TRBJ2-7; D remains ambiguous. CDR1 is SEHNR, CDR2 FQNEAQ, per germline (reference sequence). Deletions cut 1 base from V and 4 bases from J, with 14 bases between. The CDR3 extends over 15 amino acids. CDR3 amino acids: CASSLVILWVYEQYF. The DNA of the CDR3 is TGTGCCAGCAGCTTAGTAATCCTTTGGGTGTACGAGCAGTACTTC. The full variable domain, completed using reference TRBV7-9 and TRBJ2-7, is DTGVSQNPRHKITKRGQNVTFRCDPISEHNRLYWYRQTLGQGPEFLTYFQNEAQLEKSRLLSDRFSAERPKGSFSTLEIQRTEQGDSAMYLCASSLVILWVYEQYFGPGTRLTVT.

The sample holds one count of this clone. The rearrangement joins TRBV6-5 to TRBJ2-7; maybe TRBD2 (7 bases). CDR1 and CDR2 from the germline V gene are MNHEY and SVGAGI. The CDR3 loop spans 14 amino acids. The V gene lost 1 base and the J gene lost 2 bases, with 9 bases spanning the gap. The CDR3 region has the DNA TGTGCCAGCAGTTACTGGCGGGGGCCCTACGAGCAGTACTTC. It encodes CASSYWRGPYEQYF.

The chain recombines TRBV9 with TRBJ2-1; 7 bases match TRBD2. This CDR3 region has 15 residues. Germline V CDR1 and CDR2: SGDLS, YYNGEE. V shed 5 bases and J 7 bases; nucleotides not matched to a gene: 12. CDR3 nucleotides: TGTGCCAGCAGTTTCCGGGGGGAAACGGGGAATGAGCAGTTCTTC. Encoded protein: CASSFRGETGNEQFF.

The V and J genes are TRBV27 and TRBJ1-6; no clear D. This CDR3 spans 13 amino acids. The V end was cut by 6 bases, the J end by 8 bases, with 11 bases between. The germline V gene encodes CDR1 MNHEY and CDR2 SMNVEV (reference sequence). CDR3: CASSSVRDSPLHF. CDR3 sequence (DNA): TGTGCCAGCAGCTCGGTCCGAGATTCACCCCTCCACTTT.

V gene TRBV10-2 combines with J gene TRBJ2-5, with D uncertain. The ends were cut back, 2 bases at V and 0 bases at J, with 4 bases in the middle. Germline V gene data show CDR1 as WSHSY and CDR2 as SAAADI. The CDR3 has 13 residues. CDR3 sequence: CASSEMYQETQYF. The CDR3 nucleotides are TGCGCCAGCAGTGAGATGTACCAAGAGACCCAGTACTTC.

CDR3 bases: TGTGCCAGCAGTTTTCTTCGGGGGAGGATTGGAGAGCAGTACTTC. It yields the protein CASSFLRGRIGEQYF. The V gene is TRBV28, the J gene TRBJ2-7; D possibly corresponds to TRBD2 (6 bases). The germline CDR1 and CDR2 sequences are MDHEN and SYDVKM. This CDR3 spans 15 amino acids. V shed 3 bases and J shed 7 bases, with 19 bases lying between them.

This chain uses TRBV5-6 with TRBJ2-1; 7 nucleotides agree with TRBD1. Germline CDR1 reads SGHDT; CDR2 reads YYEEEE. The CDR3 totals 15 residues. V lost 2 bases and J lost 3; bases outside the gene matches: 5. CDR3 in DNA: TGTGCCAGCAGCTTAGGGGACAGCAGCTACAATGAGCAGTTCTTC. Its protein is CASSLGDSSYNEQFF.

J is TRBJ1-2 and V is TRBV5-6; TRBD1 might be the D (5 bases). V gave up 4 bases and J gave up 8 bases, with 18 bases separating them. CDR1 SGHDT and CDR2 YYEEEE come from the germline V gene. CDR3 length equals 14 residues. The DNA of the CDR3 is TGTGCCAGCAGCGGGGGACGACGGCCTCACGGCTACACCTTC. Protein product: CASSGGRRPHGYTF. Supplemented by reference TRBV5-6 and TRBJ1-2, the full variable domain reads DAGVTQSPTHLIKTRGQQVTLRCSPKSGHDTVSWYQQALGQGPQFIFQYYEEEERQRGNFPDRFSGHQFPNYSSELNVNALLLGDSALYLCASSGGRRPHGYTFGSGTRLTVV.

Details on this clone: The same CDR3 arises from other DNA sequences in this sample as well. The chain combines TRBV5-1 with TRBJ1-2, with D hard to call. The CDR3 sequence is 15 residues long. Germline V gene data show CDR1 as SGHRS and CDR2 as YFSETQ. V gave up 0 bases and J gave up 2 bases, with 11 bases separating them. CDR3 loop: CASSLGLSSNYGYTF. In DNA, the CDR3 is TGCGCCAGCAGCTTGGGTTTGAGCAGCAACTATGGCTACACCTTC. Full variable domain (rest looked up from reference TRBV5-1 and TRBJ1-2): KAGVTQTPRYLIKTRGQQVTLSCSPISGHRSVSWYQQTPGQGLQFLFEYFSETQRNKGNFPGRFSGRQFSNSRSEMNVSTLELGDSALYLCASSLGLSSNYGYTFGSGTRLTVV.

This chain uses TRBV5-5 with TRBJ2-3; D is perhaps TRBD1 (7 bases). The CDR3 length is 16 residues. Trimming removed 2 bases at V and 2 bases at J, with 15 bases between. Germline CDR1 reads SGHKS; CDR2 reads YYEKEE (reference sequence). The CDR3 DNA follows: TGTGCCAGCAGCTTTATACAGGGGACTTACACAGATACGCAGTATTTT. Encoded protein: CASSFIQGTYTDTQYF.